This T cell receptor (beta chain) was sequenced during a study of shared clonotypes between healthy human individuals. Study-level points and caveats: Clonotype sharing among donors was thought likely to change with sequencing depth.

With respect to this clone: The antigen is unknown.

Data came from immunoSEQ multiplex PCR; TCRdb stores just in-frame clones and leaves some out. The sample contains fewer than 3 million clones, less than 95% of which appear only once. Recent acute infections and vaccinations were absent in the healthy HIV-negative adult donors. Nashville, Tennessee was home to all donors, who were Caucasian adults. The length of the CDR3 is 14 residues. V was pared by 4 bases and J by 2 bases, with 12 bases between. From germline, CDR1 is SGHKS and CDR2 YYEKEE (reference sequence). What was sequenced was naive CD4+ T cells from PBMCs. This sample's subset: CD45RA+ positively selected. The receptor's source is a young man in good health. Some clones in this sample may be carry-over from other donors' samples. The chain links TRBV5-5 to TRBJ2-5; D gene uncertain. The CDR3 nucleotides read TGTGCCAGCAGCCGCCCAGGAACTCAAGAGACCCAGTACTTC. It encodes CASSRPGTQETQYF.